The 14 T cell receptor beta chains listed next were all sequenced from one sample in a study of OX40 agonist ivuxolimab in advanced cancers. TCRdb's table, derived via immunoSEQ multiplex PCR, lists solely in-frame clones and lacks some. The data hold roughly 60,000 clones, with about 85% observed a single time. The specimen comprised CD4+ or CD8+ T cells sorted from blood, sampled in a trial of the OX40 agonist ivuxolimab. These receptors came from an adult with an advanced solid tumor such as melanoma, head and neck, liver or kidney cancer.

This clone was seen a few times. The chain employs TRBV9 and TRBJ2-3; D gene uncertain. Trimming pared 4 bases from V and 5 bases from J, leaving 17 bases between. The CDR3 extends over 15 amino acids. From germline, CDR1 is SGDLS and CDR2 YYNGEE. This chain's CDR3 is CASSPMASPVDTQYF. Here the CDR3 DNA reads TGTGCCAGCAGCCCAATGGCTAGTCCGGTAGATACGCAGTATTTT.

The chain uses TRBV2 and TRBJ2-7; possible D gene TRBD2, 5 bases. V gave up 2 bases and J gave up 1 base, with 9 bases separating them. Per the germline V gene, CDR1 is SNHLY and CDR2 is FYNNEI. The CDR3 consists of 14 residues. The CDR3, as DNA: TGTGCCAGCAGTGAATATGGGGAGTCCTACGAGCAGTACTTC. It specifies CASSEYGESYEQYF.

This clone was seen a few times. CDR3 residues: CASGSTIRSPLHF. For the CDR3, the DNA is TGTGCCAGCGGGTCCACGATTCGTTCACCCCTCCACTTT. The chain couples TRBV2 to TRBJ1-6, with D hard to call. Per germline, CDR1 SNHLY and CDR2 FYNNEI. The CDR3 spans 13 residues. V shed 8 bases and J shed 9 bases, with 14 bases lying between them. The whole variable domain, remainder taken from reference TRBV2 and TRBJ1-6, is EPEVTQTPSHQVTQMGQEVILRCVPISNHLYFYWYRQILGQKVEFLVSFYNNEISEKSEIFDDQFSVERPDGSNFTLKIRSTKLEDSAMYFCASGSTIRSPLHFGNGTRLTVT.

This sequence joins TRBV4-1 and TRBJ2-1; TRBD2 matches 11 bases. The CDR3 has 17 residues. Germline assignment: CDR1 MGHRA and CDR2 YSYEKL. V lost 0 bases to trimming and J lost 5 bases; unmatched junction nucleotides: 6. In nucleotides, the CDR3 is TGCGCCAGCAGCCAAGATGCGTCTAGCGGGGGGAACAATGAGCAGTTCTTC. It translates to CASSQDASSGGNNEQFF.

In its sample, this clone was seen a few times. The V gene is TRBV19, the J gene TRBJ1-2, with 9 bases fitting TRBD1. V dropped 3 bases and J dropped 6; count of bases not matched to a gene: 2. This CDR3 spans 13 amino acids. Germline-derived CDR1 and CDR2 are LNHDA and SQIVND (reference sequence). CDR3 nucleotides: TGTGCCAGTAGTATGACAGGGGGTAATGGCTACACCTTC. Protein: CASSMTGGNGYTF. The complete variable domain, with remaining parts taken from reference TRBV19 and TRBJ1-2, reads DGGITQSPKYLFRKEGQNVTLSCEQNLNHDAMYWYRQDPGQGLRLIYYSQIVNDFQKGDIAEGYSVSREKKESFPLTVTSAQKNPTAFYLCASSMTGGNGYTFGSGTRLTVV.

The V call is TRBV29-1, the J call TRBJ2-7; 7 nucleotides match TRBD2. This CDR3 is 14 amino acids long. The ends lost 7 bases at V and 2 bases at J; junction bases unmatched: 11. Germline V lookup: CDR1 SQVTM, CDR2 ANQGSEA. The DNA of the CDR3 is TGCAGCGCCCTGACTAGCCTATCAACCTACGAGCAGTACTTC. The encoded protein is CSALTSLSTYEQYF.

This clone was seen a handful of times. The J gene is TRBJ2-5, the V gene TRBV30, with 8 bases lining up with TRBD2. J lost 7 bases, V lost 2 bases, and 6 bases had no gene match. Germline assignment: CDR1 GTSNPN and CDR2 SVGIG (reference sequence). CDR3 length: 13 residues. The CDR3 here is CAWSQLAEGTQYF. The DNA for the CDR3 is TGTGCCTGGAGTCAACTAGCGGAAGGGACCCAGTACTTC. Looking up the rest from reference TRBV30 and TRBJ2-5 gives the full variable domain: SQTIHQWPATLVQPVGSPLSLECTVEGTSNPNLYWYRQAAGRGLQLLFYSVGIGQISSEVPQNLSASRPQDRQFILSSKKLLLSDSGFYLCAWSQLAEGTQYFGPGTRLLVL.

The chain is built from TRBV29-1 and TRBJ1-3; perhaps TRBD1 as D (6 bases). Germline assignment: CDR1 SQVTM and CDR2 ANQGSEA. Trimming stripped 2 bases from V and 0 bases from J, with 8 bases between. This CDR3 region has 14 residues. The CDR3 spells CSVELDSSGNTIYF. The CDR3 coding sequence is TGCAGCGTTGAACTGGACAGCTCTGGAAACACCATATATTTT. The full variable domain, completed using reference TRBV29-1 and TRBJ1-3, is SAVISQKPSRDICQRGTSLTIQCQVDSQVTMMFWYRQQPGQSLTLIATANQGSEATYESGFVIDKFPISRPNLTFSTLTVSNMSPEDSSIYLCSVELDSSGNTIYFGEGSWLTVV.

The chain recombines TRBV10-3 with TRBJ2-2; D possibly uses TRBD1 or TRBD2 (5 bases each). The ends were cut back, 4 bases at V and 4 bases at J, with 13 bases in the middle. The CDR3 runs 15 residues. CDR1 ENHRY and CDR2 SYGVKD come from the germline V gene. CDR3 coding DNA: TGTGCCATCAGTGGAGGGCCAGGGAGCACCGGGGAGCTGTTTTTT. Translating gives CAISGGPGSTGELFF.

V is TRBV11-2 and J is TRBJ2-5, with 10 bases identical to TRBD1. V dropped 3 bases and J dropped 5; count of bases not matched to a gene: 3. The CDR3 length is 14 residues. Germline assignment: CDR1 SGHAT and CDR2 FQNNGV. The CDR3 region has the DNA TGTGCCAGCAGCTTCGACAGGGGGCTCGAGACCCAGTACTTC. Protein: CASSFDRGLETQYF.

The CDR3 loop is CASSYLASGANVLTF. The CDR3 coding sequence is TGTGCCAGCAGTTACTTGGCCTCTGGGGCCAACGTCCTGACTTTC. This chain joins TRBV6-5 and TRBJ2-6; no clear D. Germline CDR1 is MNHEY and CDR2 is SVGAGI. There are 15 residues in the CDR3. With 1 base removed from V and 0 bases from J, the gap between germline ends came to 4 bases.

The chain links TRBV15 to TRBJ1-3, with D hard to call. The CDR3 sequence is 15 residues long. The germline CDR1 and CDR2 sequences are LNHNV and YYDKDF (reference sequence). With 0 bases removed from V and 2 bases from J, the gap between germline ends came to 8 bases. The CDR3 region has the DNA TGTGCCACCAGCAGAGATCGCACGCCTGGAAACACCATATATTTT. Translation: CATSRDRTPGNTIYF. Filled out from reference TRBV15 and TRBJ1-3, the complete variable domain reads DAMVIQNPRYQVTQFGKPVTLSCSQTLNHNVMYWYQQKSSQAPKLLFHYYDKDFNNEADTPDNFQSRRPNTSFCFLDIRSPGLGDTAMYLCATSRDRTPGNTIYFGEGSWLTVV.

The V gene is TRBV18, the J gene TRBJ1-5; no definite D call. The CDR3 runs to 13 residues. Trimming removed 3 bases at V and 5 bases at J, with 8 bases between. The germline CDR1 and CDR2 sequences are KGHSH and LQKENI. The CDR3 bases are TGTGCCAGCTCACCCGGGGAGGATCAGCCCCAGCATTTT. It codes for CASSPGEDQPQHF.

This clone was observed a single time. V and J are TRBV7-3 and TRBJ2-2, with 8 bases identical to TRBD1. J gave up 1 base and V 4 bases, and 2 bases lay outside the gene matches. The CDR3 contains 15 residues. CDR1 SGHTA and CDR2 FQGTGA come from the germline V gene. In DNA, the CDR3 is TGTGCCAGCAGCTCAGGGGGCGGGAACACCGGGGAGCTGTTTTTT. It codes for CASSSGGGNTGELFF.